These T cell receptor beta chains were read from a single sample in a study of T-cell reconstitution after alpha-beta-depleted transplantation in children. MiXCR, run by TCRdb on the PCR reads, gives a single entry per CDR3 protein. The sample consists of 300,000 or so distinct CDR3 sequences, about 10% of them appearing once. The sample here was PBMCs from the stem cell graft donor, taken from the stem cell graft. These receptors came from a human donor who donated a stem cell graft to a child with SCID. Each CDR3 is given with its conserved first and last residue. The order of the fields is CDR3 DNA, CDR3 protein, J gene, clone size, CDR3 length, V gene, D gene. The D gene is left open where the match is weak. Clone size is not always given. Where it is, it says once, few, many or a class for expanded clones.

CDR3 DNA: TGTGCCACCAGCAGCCCAGACCATCTTGTCGAGCAGTACTTC
CDR3 protein: CATSSPDHLVEQYF
J gene: TRBJ2-7
clone size: few
CDR3 length: 14
V gene: TRBV15
D gene: .

CDR3 DNA: TGTGCCAGCAGTGAAGAGGCGGGGGCCGTCACCGGGGAGCTGTTTTTT
CDR3 protein: CASSEEAGAVTGELFF
J gene: TRBJ2-2
clone size: .
CDR3 length: 16
V gene: TRBV6-4
D gene: .

CDR3 DNA: TGCGCCAGCAGCACGAATACAGGGGTGGGAGGAAACACCATATATTTT
CDR3 protein: CASSTNTGVGGNTIYF
J gene: TRBJ1-3
clone size: few
CDR3 length: 16
V gene: TRBV5-1
D gene: TRBD1

CDR3 DNA: TGTGCCAGCAGTGAATGGGGGGATGCCAAAAACATTCAGTACTTC
CDR3 protein: CASSEWGDAKNIQYF
J gene: TRBJ2-4
clone size: many
CDR3 length: 15
V gene: TRBV2
D gene: .

CDR3 DNA: TGTGCCAGCAGCGCCCCCGGGGTGGGCAATCAGCCCCAGCATTTT
CDR3 protein: CASSAPGVGNQPQHF
J gene: TRBJ1-5
clone size: few
CDR3 length: 15
V gene: TRBV3-1
D gene: .

CDR3 DNA: TGTGCCAGCAGCCTAGACAGGGCACTCAATGAGCAGTTCTTC
CDR3 protein: CASSLDRALNEQFF
J gene: TRBJ2-1
clone size: few
CDR3 length: 14
V gene: TRBV3-1
D gene: TRBD1

CDR3 DNA: TGTGCCACGCAACCTAGCGGGGGCCGCTCCTACAATGAGCAGTTCTTC
CDR3 protein: CATQPSGGRSYNEQFF
J gene: TRBJ2-1
clone size: .
CDR3 length: 16
V gene: TRBV6-1
D gene: TRBD2

CDR3 DNA: TGTGCCAGCAGCGTAGAAACAGATACGCAGTATTTT
CDR3 protein: CASSVETDTQYF
J gene: TRBJ2-3
clone size: few
CDR3 length: 12
V gene: TRBV9
D gene: .

CDR3 DNA: TGTGCCAACCGAATTTATGAGGGAAACACTGAAGCTTTCTTT
CDR3 protein: CANRIYEGNTEAFF
J gene: TRBJ1-1
clone size: .
CDR3 length: 14
V gene: TRBV7-2
D gene: .

CDR3 DNA: TGTGCCAGCAGTGCTCTGACAGCCCCCTACGAGCAGTACTTC
CDR3 protein: CASSALTAPYEQYF
J gene: TRBJ2-7
clone size: few
CDR3 length: 14
V gene: TRBV6-1
D gene: .

CDR3 DNA: TGTGCCAGCAGTACAACCGGGACAGCCTACAATGAGCAGTTCTTC
CDR3 protein: CASSTTGTAYNEQFF
J gene: TRBJ2-1
clone size: many
CDR3 length: 15
V gene: TRBV6-1
D gene: TRBD1

CDR3 DNA: TGCGCCAGCAGCCCAACAGCGGGGGACGAGCAGTACTTC
CDR3 protein: CASSPTAGDEQYF
J gene: TRBJ2-7
clone size: .
CDR3 length: 13
V gene: TRBV5-1
D gene: TRBD2

CDR3 DNA: TGCAGCGTTGAAACAGGGGCTGAGCAGTTCTTC
CDR3 protein: CSVETGAEQFF
J gene: TRBJ2-1
clone size: few
CDR3 length: 11
V gene: TRBV29-1
D gene: TRBD1

CDR3 DNA: TGCAGTGCTAGCCAGCCGAACACCGGGGAGCTGTTTTTT
CDR3 protein: CSASQPNTGELFF
J gene: TRBJ2-2
clone size: many
CDR3 length: 13
V gene: TRBV20-1
D gene: .

CDR3 DNA: TGTGCCAGCAGCCCTAGGGGGGGCCGATACAATGAGCAGTTCTTC
CDR3 protein: CASSPRGGRYNEQFF
J gene: TRBJ2-1
clone size: many
CDR3 length: 15
V gene: TRBV9
D gene: .

CDR3 DNA: TGTGCCAGCAGTCTCACTGGCGGGGGGGCGATGCTGTACGAGCAGTACTTC
CDR3 protein: CASSLTGGGAMLYEQYF
J gene: TRBJ2-7
clone size: few
CDR3 length: 17
V gene: TRBV7-9
D gene: TRBD2

CDR3 DNA: TGCGCCAGCAGCGGGGGACTAGCGGGGGGCCTGTTCTTC
CDR3 protein: CASSGGLAGGLFF
J gene: TRBJ2-7
clone size: few
CDR3 length: 13
V gene: TRBV5-1
D gene: TRBD2

CDR3 DNA: TGTGCCAGCAGTCCCCGACAGGGTGAGGCCTACGAGCAGTACTTC
CDR3 protein: CASSPRQGEAYEQYF
J gene: TRBJ2-7
clone size: .
CDR3 length: 15
V gene: TRBV12-3/TRBV12-4
D gene: TRBD1

CDR3 DNA: TGCAGCGTTGCATCGCCAACTAATGAAAAACTGTTTTTT
CDR3 protein: CSVASPTNEKLFF
J gene: TRBJ1-4
clone size: few
CDR3 length: 13
V gene: TRBV29-1
D gene: .

CDR3 DNA: TGTGCCATCAGTAGGACAGGGGGAGGCGAGCAGTACTTC
CDR3 protein: CAISRTGGGEQYF
J gene: TRBJ2-7
clone size: many
CDR3 length: 13
V gene: TRBV10-3
D gene: TRBD1

CDR3 DNA: TGTGCCATCAGTGGAGGGCCAGGGGATCTAGAGGACGAGCAGTACTTC
CDR3 protein: CAISGGPGDLEDEQYF
J gene: TRBJ2-7
clone size: .
CDR3 length: 16
V gene: TRBV10-3
D gene: .

CDR3 DNA: TGTGCCAGCAACCCCAAAGATGACAACCAAGAGACCCAGTACTTC
CDR3 protein: CASNPKDDNQETQYF
J gene: TRBJ2-5
clone size: many
CDR3 length: 15
V gene: TRBV2
D gene: .

CDR3 DNA: TGCAGCGTTGAGGGCAAGTACAATGAGCAGTTCTTC
CDR3 protein: CSVEGKYNEQFF
J gene: TRBJ2-1
clone size: .
CDR3 length: 12
V gene: TRBV29-1
D gene: .

CDR3 DNA: TGTGCCAGCAGCCAAGCGGGGGGTTCCTACAATGAGCAGTTCTTC
CDR3 protein: CASSQAGGSYNEQFF
J gene: TRBJ2-1
clone size: few
CDR3 length: 15
V gene: TRBV12-3/TRBV12-4
D gene: TRBD2